What follows are 22 T cell receptor beta chains derived from one specimen sequenced in a study of CD8 T cells in ankylosing spondylitis. TCRdb recomputed calls from the 5' RACE reads with MiXCR, one row per CDR3 protein. Of 150,000 to 200,000 distinct CDR3 sequences detected, around 13% appear once; the ten largest clones hold approximately 15%. The material sequenced was blood, either unsorted or a sorted T cell fraction (not recorded which). Every receptor here comes from a male donor with ankylosing spondylitis or in good health (not recorded which).

The chain recombines TRBV12-3 or TRBV12-4 with TRBJ2-1, with D perhaps given as TRBD1 or TRBD2 (5 bases each). V lost 4 bases and J 6 bases, leaving 13 bases between the germline ends. The CDR3 runs 14 residues. The CDR3 coding sequence is TGTGCCAGCAGTTATGGGGGTCGAGGCAATGAGCAGTTCTTC. It specifies CASSYGGRGNEQFF.

The V call is TRBV4-1, the J call TRBJ2-7; 7 nucleotides match TRBD2. Germline V gene lookup returns CDR1 MGHRA and CDR2 YSYEKL. The CDR3 runs to 13 residues. The J segment lost 4 bases and the V segment lost 4 bases, leaving 4 bases of the junction unmatched. Written as DNA, the CDR3 is TGCGCCAGCAGCCCAGCGGGATCGTACGAGCAGTACTTC. Translated: CASSPAGSYEQYF.

This clonotype turned up a few times. The rearrangement links TRBV25-1 to TRBJ2-1; the D gene is possibly TRBD2 (6 bases). The V and J ends lost 3 bases and 0 bases respectively, with 12 bases between them. Germline V lookup: CDR1 MGHDK, CDR2 SYGVNS. The CDR3 covers 16 residues. The CDR3 here is CASSDEGTASYNEQFF. CDR3 bases: TGTGCCAGCAGTGATGAGGGGACTGCCTCCTACAATGAGCAGTTCTTC.

The chain couples TRBV5-6 to TRBJ2-2, with unresolved D. Trimming stripped 0 bases from V and 4 bases from J, with 13 bases between. The germline gives CDR1 SGHDT, CDR2 YYEEEE. This CDR3 region has 16 residues. CDR3 bases: TGTGCCAGCAGCTTGGGGTTAGCTCGTGGCACCGGGGAGCTGTTTTTT. This gives the protein CASSLGLARGTGELFF.

This chain joins TRBV25-1 and TRBJ2-7, with D possibly matching TRBD1 (6 bases). The V and J ends lost 6 bases and 1 base respectively, with 19 bases between them. Looked up from germline, CDR1 is MGHDK and CDR2 is SYGVNS. The CDR3 runs to 16 residues. The CDR3 sequence is CASSPPGTGLSYEQYF. CDR3 nucleotides: TGTGCCAGCAGCCCCCCCGGAACAGGGCTGTCCTACGAGCAGTACTTC.

This clonotype was observed at least ten times. The rearrangement uses TRBV12-3 or TRBV12-4 and TRBJ2-3; TRBD2 matches at 10 bases. The CDR3 has 18 amino acids. Germline trimming cut 6 bases from V and 2 bases from J; bases unmatched to any gene: 14. The CDR3 DNA is TGTGCCAGCAGCCGGATAGCGGGGGGATTTTCTAACACAGATACGCAGTATTTT. Its protein product is CASSRIAGGFSNTDTQYF.

This rearrangement joins TRBV27 to TRBJ2-1, with 8 bases identical to TRBD2. With V trimmed by 4 bases and J by 0 bases, 8 bases remained unmatched. Germline assignment: CDR1 MNHEY and CDR2 SMNVEV (reference sequence). CDR3 length: 17 amino acids. CDR3 region: CASSWDKRGSSYNEQFF. The DNA for the CDR3 is TGTGCCAGCAGTTGGGATAAGCGGGGGAGCTCCTACAATGAGCAGTTCTTC.

The V call is TRBV2, the J call TRBJ2-3, with D perhaps TRBD1 or TRBD2 (5 bases each). This CDR3 is built from 13 residues. CDR1 and CDR2 (germline): SNHLY, FYNNEI. Deletions cut 6 bases from V and 2 bases from J, with 9 bases between. DNA for the CDR3: TGTGCCAGCAGAGGGGAGCCCACAGATACGCAGTATTTT. Translated: CASRGEPTDTQYF.

The V call is TRBV4-1, the J call TRBJ1-6, with TRBD1 matching 7 bases. Germline-derived CDR1 and CDR2 are MGHRA and YSYEKL. The CDR3 runs to 16 residues. With 0 bases clipped from V and 7 bases from J, the junction kept 6 bases outside the gene matches. The CDR3 bases are TGCGCCAGCAGCCAAGAAGGGGGACAGTTCAATTCACCCCTCCACTTT. It is translated as CASSQEGGQFNSPLHF.

This clonotype has just a few counts. The chain joins TRBV4-1 to TRBJ1-4; 7 bases match TRBD1. The CDR3 loop spans 17 amino acids. Germline V CDR1 and CDR2: MGHRA, YSYEKL. V lost 0 bases to trimming and J lost 0 bases; unmatched junction nucleotides: 4. The CDR3 DNA sequence: TGCGCCAGCAGCCAAGATTGGGACAGCCCAACTAATGAAAAACTGTTTTTT. This gives the protein CASSQDWDSPTNEKLFF.

The CDR3 loop reads CASSQVRGSLMNTEAFF. In DNA form, the CDR3 reads TGCGCCAGCAGCCAAGTCAGGGGGTCCCTCATGAACACTGAAGCTTTCTTT. The rearrangement joins TRBV4-1 to TRBJ1-1; 7 positions agree with TRBD1. The CDR3 runs 17 residues. Looked up from germline, CDR1 is MGHRA and CDR2 is YSYEKL. Losses at the gene ends were 1 base for V and 0 bases for J; bases not matched to a gene: 8.

The table lists this clonotype with a few counts. The chain links TRBV6-2 or TRBV6-3 to TRBJ2-5; 7 positions agree with TRBD1. Germline V gene data show CDR1 as MNHEY and CDR2 as SVGEGT. The CDR3 spans 12 residues. The V segment lost 6 bases and the J segment 6 bases; nucleotides outside the gene matches: 4. The CDR3: CASRMTGQTQYF. In nucleotides, the CDR3 is TGTGCCAGCAGGATGACAGGGCAGACCCAGTACTTC.

CDR3 in amino acids: CASTRAYYNEQFF. DNA of the CDR3: TGTGCCAGCACTAGGGCCTACTACAATGAGCAGTTCTTC. The chain couples TRBV6-1 to TRBJ2-1; D not certain. V was shortened by 7 bases and J by 3 bases, with 10 bases between the two germline ends. Germline V gene lookup returns CDR1 MNHNS and CDR2 SASEGT. The CDR3 totals 13 residues.

This clonotype came up a few times. J is TRBJ2-2 and V is TRBV29-1, with 7 bases lining up with TRBD1. The CDR3 has 18 residues. Unmatched junction bases numbered 15, after V lost 0 bases and J lost 5 bases. Looked up from germline, CDR1 is SQVTM and CDR2 is ANQGSEA. CDR3 sequence reads: CSVEESPYRGRKTGELFF. In nucleotides, the CDR3 is TGCAGCGTTGAAGAAAGCCCCTACAGGGGAAGGAAGACCGGGGAGCTGTTTTTT.

This clonotype was seen only a few times. The chain links TRBV27 to TRBJ1-1; D might be TRBD1 (5 bases). Germline values: CDR1 MNHEY, CDR2 SMNVEV (reference sequence). The CDR3 spans 14 residues. Trimming pared 6 bases from V and 4 bases from J, leaving 15 bases between. The CDR3 region has the DNA TGTGCCAGCAGCTCCCTACCGACAGCCACTGAAGCTTTCTTT. Translation gives CASSSLPTATEAFF.

This clonotype was found many times. The J gene is TRBJ2-7, the V gene TRBV5-1; D is unresolved. Germline V gene data show CDR1 as SGHRS and CDR2 as YFSETQ. Trimming took off 0 bases at V and 4 bases at J, with 8 bases between the two ends. The CDR3 is 13 amino acids. Here the CDR3 reads CASSLEYSYEQYF. As DNA, the CDR3 is TGCGCCAGCAGCTTGGAATACTCGTACGAGCAGTACTTC.

This clonotype was seen only a few times. This rearrangement joins TRBV30 to TRBJ2-1; D gene uncertain. Germline CDR1 GTSNPN, CDR2 SVGIG (reference sequence). This CDR3 has 11 amino acids. The V gene lost 0 bases and the J gene lost 4 bases, with 1 base spanning the gap. CDR3 loop: CAWSVYNEQFF. Written as DNA, the CDR3 is TGTGCCTGGAGTGTTTACAATGAGCAGTTCTTC.

The V gene is TRBV6-5, the J gene TRBJ2-5; D gene ambiguous. V dropped 2 bases and J dropped 1 base, with 8 bases sitting between them. The CDR3 length is 14 residues. CDR1 and CDR2 (germline): MNHEY, SVGAGI. CDR3 nucleotide sequence: TGTGCCAGCAGTTACGACGGCGGCCAAGAGACCCAGTACTTC. Its protein is CASSYDGGQETQYF.

This clonotype was detected only a few times. The genes are TRBV3-2 and TRBJ2-3; the table's D call, TRBD2, was not checked against the DNA. TRBV3-2 is noted as a pseudogene. The CDR3 has 22 amino acids. Written as DNA, the CDR3 is TGTGCCAGCAGCCAAGAGATCTCGGGACTAGCGGGAGGAGCGCGTGACACAGATACGCAGTATTTT. Amino acid sequence: CASSQEISGLAGGARDTDTQYF.

V gene TRBV7-9 combines with J gene TRBJ2-7; 10 nucleotides align to TRBD1. V shed 5 bases, J shed 0 bases, and the junction held 4 bases outside the gene matches. Germline V gene lookup returns CDR1 SEHNR and CDR2 FQNEAQ (reference sequence). The CDR3 loop spans 15 amino acids. The CDR3 loop reads CASSQGQGSSYEQYF. CDR3 DNA sequence: TGTGCCAGCAGCCAGGGACAGGGGAGCTCCTACGAGCAGTACTTC.

There are many counts of this clonotype. This chain joins TRBV3-1 and TRBJ2-3; possible D gene TRBD1, 5 bases. CDR3 length equals 17 residues. The V and J ends lost 0 bases and 1 base respectively, with 14 bases between them. Germline V gene lookup returns CDR1 LGHDT and CDR2 YNNKEL (reference sequence). CDR3 DNA sequence: TGTGCCAGCAGCCAAGAACCCGCCTTGACAGGCACAGATACGCAGTATTTT. It codes for CASSQEPALTGTDTQYF.

This clonotype was seen at least ten times. A junction boundary mismatches the germline segment, possibly from a read error. The gene calls are TRBV5-1 and TRBJ2-1, with D maybe TRBD2 (5 bases). CDR3 length: 14 residues. From germline, CDR1 is SGHRS and CDR2 YFSETQ. CDR3 DNA: TGCGCCAGCTGCTTAGCGACTACCTACAATGAGCAGTTCTTC. It translates to CASCLATTYNEQFF.